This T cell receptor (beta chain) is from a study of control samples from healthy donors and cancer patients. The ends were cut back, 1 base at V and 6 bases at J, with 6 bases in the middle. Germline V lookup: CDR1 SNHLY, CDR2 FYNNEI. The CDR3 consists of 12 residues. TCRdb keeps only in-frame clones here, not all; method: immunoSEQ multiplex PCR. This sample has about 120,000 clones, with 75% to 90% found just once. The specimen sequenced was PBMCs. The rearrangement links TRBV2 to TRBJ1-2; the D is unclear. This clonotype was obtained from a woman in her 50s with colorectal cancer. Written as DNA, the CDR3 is TGTGCCAGCAGTGAAGTGTGGGATGGCTACACCTTC. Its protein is CASSEVWDGYTF.